A single sample gave rise to the 5 T cell receptor beta chains below, sequenced in a study of T cells expressing NK-cell markers. Following a re-call of the 5' RACE reads, TCRdb has one entry per CDR3 protein and lacks DNA. Its table lists some 600,000 distinct CDR3 sequences. Sequenced sample: blood T cells: a sorted CD56 or NKG2C T cell subset, CD4+ or CD8+ T cells, or bulk PBMC T cells (not recorded which). Receptors were obtained from a man aged 18 to 29 in good health.

J is TRBJ2-7 and V is TRBV20-1. This CDR3 region has 13 residues. Germline-derived CDR1 and CDR2 are DFQATT and SNEGSKA (reference sequence). The CDR3 protein is CSARWQATYEQYF.

V usage is TRBV7-9 and J usage is TRBJ2-5; without DNA, the TCRdb call of TRBD2 cannot be checked. The CDR3 spans 17 residues. CDR1 and CDR2 from the germline V gene are SEHNR and FQNEAQ (reference sequence). CDR3 protein: CASSLADASLGEETQYF.

V and J are TRBV7-2 and TRBJ2-7. CDR3 length: 11 amino acids. CDR1 is SGHTA and CDR2 is FQGNSA in the germline V gene. CDR3 loop: CASSAALEQYF.

V usage is TRBV5-1 and J usage is TRBJ2-6. CDR3 size: 15 residues. CDR1 and CDR2 (germline): SGHRS, YFSETQ. CDR3 loop: CASSLSAAGANVLTF.

The V gene is TRBV18, the J gene TRBJ2-1. Germline CDR1 and CDR2: KGHSH and LQKENI. This CDR3 has 17 amino acids. The CDR3: CASSSISTILSYNEQFF.